This paragraph covers one T cell receptor beta chain sequence. The antigen it recognizes is unknown. Base qualities are not recorded, but no much larger clone differs from it by a single base. The entry originates in a study of cytomegalovirus exposure and HLA in healthy donors (dated by TCRdb to about 2017). Broadly, across the study: An earlier analysis of several hundred of the donors reported 250 to 300 Gb of sequence data and 95 million to 120 million unique TCR beta sequences obtained from around 180 million T cells. About 300 gigabases of sequencing data and 91 million or so unique TCR sequences made up an early release that covered roughly 670 HLA-typed donors. Among the roughly 370 genotyped donors, more than 70% belonged to the genetic ancestry cluster associated with self-reported Caucasian donors. The study aimed to test whether cataloging public T cell receptors could reveal signatures of past pathogen exposure. The study used immunosequencing to profile the T cell repertoires of under 700 subjects and linked those repertoires to cytomegalovirus serostatus. A separate validation cohort of roughly 110 different subjects was used in addition to the approximately 670-subject first cohort. The study combined high-throughput TCR immunosequencing, statistical association of individual TCRs with disease status, and machine learning to predict cytomegalovirus infection status. To study patterns of TCR occurrence, a later analysis re-analyzed previously published TCR beta repertoires from several hundred donors and added high-resolution HLA genotyping. Rather than drawing on any new phenotypic data, the later analysis identified candidate immune exposures from TCR beta sequences and the way those sequences occurred across donors. In an earlier analysis of 587 of the donors, high-throughput TCR beta sequencing was used to judge whether each TCR beta V gene segment behaved as functional or pseudogenic. Donor age, sex, ethnicity and CMV serostatus were collected together with the repertoire data. Genome-wide SNP genotypes for about 65% of the 666 donors were used in a later genetic analysis, which treated that subset as a discovery cohort. Every repertoire in the discovery cohort had been generated on one and the same sequencing platform. Both class I and class II loci were covered by HLA typing, at four-digit resolution. The number of donors typed differed by locus, with 629-630 for A, B, C, DRB1 and DQB1, about 500 for DQA1, approximately 570 for DPA1, and 400 to 490 for DPB1. Because of strong linkage in the cohort, a few DR-DQ haplotypes were treated as single units for association and clustering. On average, 235,054 unique TCR beta nucleotide sequences were sequenced per donor among about 400 genotyped donors of the cohort, with roughly 20% of those sequences being non-productive.

The cohort consisted of 650 to 850 healthy bone marrow donors. All cohort members were sampled while nominally healthy, although unrecorded immune exposures were likely present. The donor was CMV seronegative and was included in the group of approximately 350 seronegative cohort members. Every donor gave a peripheral blood sample, and the peripheral blood mononuclear cells from that sample were used for TCR beta sequencing. The Qiagen DNeasy Blood Extraction Kit was used to extract genomic DNA from the blood cell samples. Paper-wide results and their limitations: A group of highly shared sequence variants was considered likely to be a technical artifact of the sequencing pipeline. A later analysis found that HLA-associated TCR beta chains were more clonally expanded and had lower generation probabilities than equally common non-associated chains. Most TCR sequences were seen in very few donors, while some public TCRs were found in many individuals. In both the original and validation cohorts, the classifier was reported to diagnose cytomegalovirus status with high specificity and sensitivity. In an earlier analysis of some 500 of the donors, most TCR beta V segments appeared in productive rearrangements about 87% or about 30% of the time, broadly matching IMGT annotations. In a later analysis, most CMV-associated TCR beta chains were found to appear HLA-restricted, with HLA associations seemingly driven largely by CMV exposure. CMV serostatus was the only immune exposure information available for the cohort. A later genetic analysis associated a missense DCLRE1C variant with V-gene and J-gene trimming of TCR beta chains, and an independent cohort replicated the association. A further reported finding was that TCR beta sequences accurately predicted the HLA-A and HLA-B alleles for most subjects in the first cohort. HLA typing was unavailable for some donors at each locus, so association tests used only the typed subset. The study listed approximately 150 TCR beta chains as associated with cytomegalovirus. Roughly uniform sequencing depth across donors was assumed in presence/absence analyses, although this assumption may not hold. The cohort was sequenced for TCR beta chains only, and without alpha or paired-chain data the features that could be detected were limited. Several of the top co-occurrence clusters appeared to be linked to parvovirus B19, influenza, CMV and Epstein-Barr virus, according to a later analysis. A few of the identified cytomegalovirus-associated TCR beta chains were confirmed in vitro to be specific for cytomegalovirus antigens. Some IMGT-functional V segments, including TRBV6-2 and TRBV6-3, could not be distinguished by the 87-base-pair reads and were therefore excluded. When HLA alleles, especially DR and DQ, strongly co-occurred, TCR associations were difficult to assign to individual alleles. According to a later analysis, TCR association rates differed among HLA loci, with DRB1 alleles showing the most associated TCRs and HLA-C alleles showing the fewest. Because counts were too low, about 15 rarely observed V segments, including chromosome 9 orphons, were left out of the earlier analysis of a few hundred of the donors. According to a later genetic analysis, donors in an Asian-associated ancestry cluster had fewer N-insertions in productive TCRs than the approximately 710-donor mean. The authors suggested that the approach could potentially be generalized to other disease states and immunological phenotypes. A later analysis associated 17,000 or so TCR beta sequences with specific HLA alleles at a false discovery rate of 0.05. Linkage disequilibrium might explain the correlated functional status among segregating V segments, but an unknown experimental factor could not be excluded.

The library was made by the immunoSEQ multiplex PCR assay. For the multiplex PCR, a mixture combining 60 forward primers for TCR Vbeta segments and 13 reverse primers for TCR Jbeta segments was used. Amplification of the CDR3 region of rearranged TCR beta genes was performed with a multiplex PCR assay on genomic DNA. On the Illumina HiSeq System, the amplified TCR beta libraries were sequenced as 87-base-pair reads. The published analysis was carried out like this. A later analysis counted some 74 million unique TCR beta chains across the 700 or so repertoires, and approximately 11 million of these chains were shared by at least two donors. Raw reads were error-corrected and collapsed into unique sequences with a nearest-neighbor algorithm that merged closely related sequences to remove PCR and sequencing errors. CDR3 sequences were aligned to IMGT reference sequences to assign V, D and J gene segments. For a sequence to be retained, a match of at least six nucleotides was required to both a V gene segment and a J gene segment. Rearrangements were classified as productive when the CDR3 lacked stop codons and remained in frame with V and J, and all other rearrangements were classified as non-productive. Following IMGT convention, CDR3 was defined as the stretch from the second conserved V-encoded cysteine up to the conserved J-encoded phenylalanine. The earlier analysis of 500 to 750 of the donors excluded any sequence lacking an unambiguous match to a single V gene segment. In an earlier analysis of roughly 500 of the donors, V segments were called functional above 56.7% productive rearrangements and were called segregating when the between-donor standard deviation exceeded 5%. To diagnose cytomegalovirus status from the catalog of TCR beta chain sequences, a statistical classification framework was built. V and J gene assignment, in a later analysis, came from comparing TCR nucleotide sequences with IMGT/GENE-DB human TR gene sequences. In a later analysis, CDR3 sequences and most-parsimonious VDJ recombination scenarios were assigned using the TCRdist pipeline. A later analysis defined each TCR beta chain by its CDR3 amino acid sequence plus V-gene family, and excluded reads lacking a unique V-gene family. A later analysis removed roughly 590 highly shared, low-generation-probability nucleotide sequences to deal with suspected cross-contamination and a sequencing artifact. For each public chain, a later analysis derived a clonal expansion index from normalized ranks of inferred template counts within each repertoire. In a later analysis, generation probabilities were computed with a VDJ recombination model fitted to out-of-frame rearrangements, and the resulting probabilities were checked against IGoR. In a later analysis, TCR-TCR, TCR-HLA and TCR-CMV co-occurrence was scored with hypergeometric tests, and a repertoire-size bias correction was applied to TCR pairs. To estimate false discovery rates, a later analysis permuted the HLA or CMV assignments 20 times. In a later analysis, co-occurring TCRs were grouped using DBSCAN, and TCRdist sequence similarity was added for clustering within HLA-allele-positive subsets. For co-occurrence clustering, repertoires with fewer than 30,000 or more than 120,000 public chains were excluded, along with five repertoires with anomalous nucleotide sharing. TCRdb re-hosts the immuneACCESS table, in-frame sequences only. Its copies lack some clones; in the studies checked, an unresolved V gene accounts for under half of them, and the cause for the rest is not known. V and J calls plus clone size are reproduced from that table; the DNA served to infer D and trimming. Across this sample there are about 200,000 clones, with around 82% seen only once. Less than 3.5% of the sample belongs to the ten largest clones.

Counted from cysteine to phenylalanine, this CDR3 has 15 amino acids. The entry retains the CDR3 DNA only, 45 bases that are in frame from base 1. Between the V and J ends, shortened by 3 bases and 4 bases respectively, the junction contains 15 bases. From a lookup of the germline V gene, CDR1 and CDR2 are SGHTA and FQGNSA. This sequence uses TRBV7-2 and TRBJ2-5; no D segment can be confidently identified. Sequencing was performed on PBMCs. The receptor's source is a woman in her 30s in good health and CMV-seronegative. The CDR3 in this case is CASSLGPTRGETQYF. DNA sequence: TGTGCCAGCAGCTTGGGTCCCACCCGAGGAGAGACCCAGTACTTC.